These 20 T cell receptor beta chains were sequenced from one sample in a study of blood T cells in healthy people across ages. Then a second PCR, running roughly 7 to 11 cycles, was carried out with a sample-barcoded 5' primer and a J-beta primer mix. TCRdb re-derived calls from the 5' RACE reads in MiXCR, one entry per CDR3 protein. Of around 990,000 distinct CDR3 sequences detected, 35% to 45% appear once; the ten largest clones hold about an eighth. Sequenced material: blood. These receptors originate from a man aged 18-30 years in good health.

This clonotype was counted between two and nine times. V gene TRBV27 combines with J gene TRBJ2-3; D not resolved. The CDR3 consists of 12 residues. V was pared by 3 bases and J by 4 bases, with 5 bases between. The germline CDR1 and CDR2 sequences are MNHEY and SMNVEV (reference sequence). The CDR3 reads CASSFGSDTQYF. CDR3 DNA sequence: TGTGCCAGCAGTTTTGGGTCAGATACGCAGTATTTT.

The chain recombines TRBV20-1 with TRBJ1-4; D remains unclear. Germline assignment: CDR1 DFQATT and CDR2 SNEGSKA (reference sequence). This CDR3 is built from 12 residues. CDR3: CSLTANNEKLFF. Here the CDR3 DNA reads TGCAGCCTAACAGCAAATAATGAAAAACTGTTTTTT.

The chain carries TRBV7-2 and TRBJ1-2, with D unclear. Germline CDR1 and CDR2: SGHTA and FQGNSA. V was clipped by 2 bases and J by 0 bases, with 4 bases between them. The CDR3 contains 13 residues. CDR3 sequence: CASSLIANYGYTF. DNA for the CDR3: TGTGCCAGCAGCTTAATAGCTAACTATGGCTACACCTTC.

The chain couples TRBV9 to TRBJ2-1; TRBD1 is a possible D gene (5 bases). Germline assignment: CDR1 SGDLS and CDR2 YYNGEE. Trimming left V 4 bases short and J 9 bases short, with 11 bases between. The CDR3 is 12 amino acids. The CDR3 bases are TGTGCCAGCAGCTCGACAGTGTCTGAGCAGTTCTTC. This codes for CASSSTVSEQFF.

This clonotype was counted a few times. In nucleotides, the CDR3 is TGTGCCAGCAGCCAAGGGGCCTCCCAAGAGACCCAGTACTTC. It codes for CASSQGASQETQYF. V is TRBV4-2 and J is TRBJ2-5; D is ambiguous. Germline values: CDR1 LGHNA, CDR2 YNFKEQ. The CDR3 totals 14 residues. V was clipped by 1 base and J by 1 base, with 7 bases between them.

CDR3 sequence: CASNKGGFSGELFF. CDR3 nucleotide sequence: TGTGCCAGCAACAAAGGGGGCTTTAGCGGGGAGCTGTTTTTT. The gene calls are TRBV9 and TRBJ2-2; TRBD1 agrees at 7 bases. V lost 6 bases, J lost 7 bases, and 9 bases stayed unmatched. In germline, CDR1 is SGDLS, CDR2 YYNGEE. This CDR3 has 14 residues.

V gene TRBV12-3 or TRBV12-4 combines with J gene TRBJ1-2; D is possibly TRBD1 (6 bases). V lost 3 bases to trimming and J lost 4 bases, with 21 bases between them. The CDR3 has 17 amino acids. CDR3 DNA sequence: TGTGCCAGCAGTTTCGGGGGCTCGGGGCGAAAGAGCTATGGCTACACCTTC. Amino acids: CASSFGGSGRKSYGYTF.

The chain combines TRBV7-8 with TRBJ2-5, with a tentative D call TRBD1 (5 bases). V lost 0 bases and J 4 bases, leaving 12 bases between the germline ends. The CDR3 length is 15 residues. The germline CDR1 and CDR2 sequences are SGHVS and FQNEAQ. The CDR3 protein is CASSLAQGVGETQYF. CDR3 nucleotides: TGTGCCAGCAGCTTAGCGCAAGGGGTGGGAGAGACCCAGTACTTC.

The table lists this clonotype with many counts. This chain links TRBV12-3 or TRBV12-4 with TRBJ2-3; no definite D call. There are 13 residues in the CDR3. Trimming took 7 bases from V and 6 from J, leaving 14 bases between them. CDR3 sequence reads: CASTSTHLDTQYF. CDR3 coding DNA: TGTGCCAGCACCTCCACCCATTTGGATACGCAGTATTTT.

There are a few counts of this clonotype. The V and J genes are TRBV3-1 and TRBJ1-1; tentative D call: TRBD1 (5 bases). The germline V gene encodes CDR1 LGHDT and CDR2 YNNKEL (reference sequence). The CDR3 has 14 residues. Trimming cost V 7 bases and J 6 bases, with 18 bases left between them. The CDR3 region has the DNA TGTGCCAGCACCCCCTGGGACGGGGGGTCTGAAGCTTTCTTT. Protein product: CASTPWDGGSEAFF.

The V call is TRBV20-1, the J call TRBJ1-5; D might be TRBD1 (6 bases). Trimming shortened V by 6 bases and J by 7 bases, and 13 bases separated the two germline ends. The CDR3 consists of 12 residues. Germline CDR1 and CDR2: DFQATT and SNEGSKA (reference sequence). The DNA of the CDR3 is TGCAGTGCGACTTCAGGGGACCAGCCCCAGCATTTT. Residues: CSATSGDQPQHF.

This clonotype has more than one count but fewer than ten. The chain is built from TRBV5-1 and TRBJ1-1; D unclear. The CDR3 is 14 residues long. V was pared by 4 bases and J by 7 bases, with 17 bases between. The V gene's germline CDR1 is SGHRS and CDR2 YFSETQ. The CDR3 loop is CASSPRAGNGEAFF. The CDR3 nucleotides read TGCGCCAGCAGCCCAAGGGCCGGGAACGGTGAAGCTTTCTTT.

The chain employs TRBV10-3 and TRBJ2-1; a weak D match, TRBD2 (5 bases). Trimming pared 4 bases from V and 7 bases from J, leaving 11 bases between. The CDR3 spans 13 residues. Germline V gene data show CDR1 as ENHRY and CDR2 as SYGVKD. The CDR3 DNA reads as TGTGCCATCAGTGGAGAGGGAACAAATGAGCAGTTCTTC. Translating it yields CAISGEGTNEQFF.

Many counts were recorded for this clonotype. The chain recombines TRBV20-1 with TRBJ1-5, with D tentatively TRBD1 (6 bases). Per the germline V gene, CDR1 is DFQATT and CDR2 is SNEGSKA (reference sequence). V was clipped by 6 bases and J by 0 bases, with 18 bases between them. The length of the CDR3 is 16 residues. This chain's CDR3 is CSAGTSADYSNQPQHF. DNA for the CDR3: TGCAGTGCCGGGACATCGGCAGACTATAGCAATCAGCCCCAGCATTTT.

Comments on this clonotype: One base away lies a much larger clone, so this may be a sequencing read error. The chain couples TRBV4-3 to TRBJ1-2; 9 bases match TRBD1. V lost 3 bases to trimming and J lost 4 bases; unmatched junction nucleotides: 3. Germline V gene data show CDR1 as LGHNA and CDR2 as YSLEER. The CDR3 consists of 14 residues. CDR3 in amino acids: CASSQATGGYGYTF. The CDR3 coding sequence is TGCGCCAGCAGCCAGGCGACAGGGGGCTATGGCTACACCTTC.

Only a few counts were recorded for this clonotype. It may be a read error: a sequence one base away is much more abundant. V and J are TRBV20-1 and TRBJ1-1; D is perhaps TRBD1 (5 bases). V was trimmed by 6 bases and J by 0 bases, leaving 14 bases between them. The CDR3 is 14 amino acids. Germline V lookup: CDR1 DFQATT, CDR2 SNEGSKA (reference sequence). This CDR3 reads CSAARQLMNTEAFF. In DNA, the CDR3 is TGCAGTGCAGCCAGACAGTTAATGAACACTGAAGCTTTCTTT.

This clonotype was recorded a few times. The chain is built from TRBV12-3 or TRBV12-4 and TRBJ2-5; D gene unclear. With 2 bases removed from V and 2 bases from J, the gap between germline ends came to 9 bases. CDR3 size: 14 residues. CDR3 amino acids: CASSLRRRQETQYF. DNA of the CDR3: TGTGCCAGCAGTTTAAGACGTCGTCAAGAGACCCAGTACTTC.

This clonotype was recorded a few times. The rearrangement uses TRBV3-1 and TRBJ1-4; D call uncertain. The CDR3 consists of 16 residues. CDR1 is LGHDT, CDR2 YNNKEL, per germline (reference sequence). The V end was cut by 2 bases, the J end by 0 bases, with 10 bases between. Here the CDR3 DNA reads TGTGCCAGCAGCCAACGAGGGTCCCCAACTAATGAAAAACTGTTTTTT. The encoded protein is CASSQRGSPTNEKLFF.

This clonotype was recorded a few times. The chain recombines TRBV30 with TRBJ2-7; D possibly corresponds to TRBD2 (5 bases). This CDR3 contains 14 residues. CDR1 is GTSNPN, CDR2 SVGIG, per germline (reference sequence). V lost 3 bases to trimming and J lost 2 bases, with 14 bases between them. The CDR3, as DNA: TGTGCCTGGAGCGCGGATAGGAGGACCTACGAGCAGTACTTC. It codes for CAWSADRRTYEQYF.

This clonotype was seen a handful of times. This chain links TRBV10-3 with TRBJ2-7; D is perhaps TRBD1 or TRBD2 (5 bases each). V lost 10 bases and J 0 bases, leaving 10 bases between the germline ends. Per the germline V gene, CDR1 is ENHRY and CDR2 is SYGVKD. The CDR3 extends over 12 amino acids. CDR3 protein: CATGAVSYEQYF. Here the CDR3 DNA reads TGTGCCACCGGGGCAGTCTCCTACGAGCAGTACTTC.